The T cell receptor (beta chain) under discussion was sequenced for a study of cytomegalovirus exposure and HLA in healthy donors. Here immunoSEQ multiplex PCR was the method, and the copy in TCRdb shows in-frame clones only, minus some. The sample shows some 140,000 clones, approximately 80% of them seen only once. The CDR3 covers 16 residues. Trimming left V 5 bases short and J 2 bases short, with 16 bases between. Germline V gene lookup returns CDR1 SGHTA and CDR2 FQGNSA. On this clone itself: Antigen: not known.

These donors were members of the approximately 120-subject validation cohort, a group separate from the roughly 670-subject first cohort. Study outcomes and limitations: Reportedly, cytomegalovirus status was diagnosed with high sensitivity and specificity. The tendency of first-cohort TCR clusters to co-occur in the 110 or so validation repertoires emerged from a later analysis.

This receptor was identified in a man aged 25-40 years in good health and CMV-seropositive. The source material was PBMCs. V and J are TRBV7-2 and TRBJ1-3; D possibly corresponds to TRBD1 (5 bases). The CDR3 loop is CASSRGDIMAGNTIYF. The DNA for the CDR3 is TGTGCCAGCAGCAGGGGCGACATAATGGCTGGAAACACCATATATTTT.